This is a list of T cell receptor beta chains from one sample in a study of blood T cell repertoires in COVID-19. Clones were sequenced by immunoSEQ multiplex PCR, and TCRdb holds only the in-frame ones, with some missing. This sample has about 62,000 clones, with roughly 88% found just once. The sequenced sample consisted of peripheral blood. The receptors come from a woman of 80 years or more with acute or convalescent COVID-19. Both conserved end residues are part of each CDR3. The D gene is left open where the match is weak. Rows may omit the clone size; those that give it use once, few, many or a size class.

d_call	v_call	clone_size	j_call	cdr3_aa	cdr3_nt
NA	TRBV5-1	NA	TRBJ1-1	CASSASGGDTEAFF	TGCGCCAGCAGTGCGAGCGGGGGGGACACTGAAGCTTTCTTT
NA	TRBV19	NA	TRBJ2-5	CASSSQGQAFVTQYF	TGTGCCAGTAGTAGCCAGGGGCAGGCCTTTGTGACCCAGTACTTC
TRBD2	TRBV5-1	few	TRBJ2-1	CASSLRPTSGRYNEQFF	TGCGCCAGCAGCTTGCGTCCCACTAGCGGGAGGTACAATGAGCAGTTCTTC
NA	TRBV23-1	NA	TRBJ2-1	CASSRQVSKQFF	TGCGCCAGCAGTAGACAGGTCAGTAAGCAGTTCTTC
TRBD1	TRBV19	once	TRBJ2-7	CASTRTGGNYEQYF	TGTGCCAGTACCCGCACAGGGGGAAACTACGAGCAGTACTTC
NA	TRBV7-2	NA	TRBJ1-1	CASSLGAGVMEAFF	TGTGCCAGCAGCTTAGGAGCAGGGGTGATGGAAGCTTTCTTT
TRBD1	TRBV10-3	few	TRBJ2-1	CAIRAQGQGYNEQFF	TGTGCCATCAGGGCACAGGGACAGGGATACAATGAGCAGTTCTTC
NA	TRBV3-1/TRBV3-2	NA	TRBJ1-2	CASSQREAAYGYTF	TGTGCCAGCAGCCAAAGAGAGGCGGCCTATGGCTACACCTTC
TRBD1	TRBV27	NA	TRBJ2-5	CASSPFIPTGLTWETQYF	TGTGCCAGCAGTCCCTTCATTCCGACAGGGTTGACGTGGGAGACCCAGTACTTC
NA	TRBV19	NA	TRBJ1-1	CASSTQGNTEAFF	TGTGCCAGTAGTACTCAGGGGAACACTGAAGCTTTCTTT
NA	TRBV7-9	NA	TRBJ1-6	CASSLGGGPSSYNSPLHF	TGTGCCAGCAGCTTAGGCGGCGGCCCAAGCTCCTATAATTCACCCCTCCACTTT
TRBD2	TRBV5-1	NA	TRBJ2-1	CASSPGGFSYNEQFF	TGCGCCAGCAGCCCGGGGGGGTTCTCCTACAATGAGCAGTTCTTC
NA	TRBV30	NA	TRBJ1-4	CAWTKIGEKLFF	TGTGCCTGGACCAAAATCGGGGAAAAACTGTTTTTT
TRBD2	TRBV5-1	NA	TRBJ2-3	CASSLGGRHGDTQYF	TGCGCCAGCAGCTTAGGCGGGAGGCACGGAGATACGCAGTATTTT
NA	TRBV27	NA	TRBJ2-1	CASSFFFPLSYNEQFF	TGTGCCAGCAGTTTTTTTTTCCCCCTCTCCTACAATGAGCAGTTCTTC
TRBD1	TRBV11-2	NA	TRBJ2-7	CASSVDRGYEQYF	TGTGCCAGCAGCGTAGACAGGGGTTACGAGCAGTACTTC
TRBD1	TRBV9	NA	TRBJ1-1	CASSVLTGGLRNTEAFF	TGTGCCAGCAGCGTCCTGACAGGGGGACTTAGGAACACTGAAGCTTTCTTT
NA	TRBV3-1/TRBV3-2	many	TRBJ2-3	CASSLRDFTDTQYF	TGTGCCAGCAGCCTTCGGGACTTTACAGATACGCAGTATTTT
NA	TRBV2	once	TRBJ2-3	CASSQDGLGAHTQYF	TGTGCCAGCTCCCAAGACGGCCTCGGAGCACATACGCAGTATTTT
TRBD1	TRBV29-1	NA	TRBJ2-1	CSVWTGGNEQFF	TGCAGCGTTTGGACAGGGGGAAATGAGCAGTTCTTC
TRBD1	TRBV7-6	NA	TRBJ1-1	CASSLALWKGGEAFF	TGTGCCAGCAGCTTAGCCCTGTGGAAAGGGGGCGAGGCTTTCTTT
TRBD1	TRBV2	NA	TRBJ1-5	CASSGQGNGQPQHF	TGTGCCAGCAGTGGACAGGGTAATGGTCAGCCCCAGCATTTT
NA	TRBV7-9	NA	TRBJ2-7	CASSLEGEWYEQYF	TGTGCCAGCAGCTTAGAAGGGGAATGGTACGAGCAGTACTTC
NA	TRBV7-2	few	TRBJ1-6	CASSLGGLGNSPLHF	TGTGCCAGCAGCTTAGGAGGGTTGGGTAATTCACCCCTCCACTTT
NA	TRBV5-4	NA	TRBJ1-5	CASSSSGLFNQPQHF	TGTGCCAGCAGCTCTTCGGGACTCTTTAATCAGCCCCAGCATTTT
TRBD1	TRBV7-6	NA	TRBJ1-1	CASSRQTGGLTEAFF	TGTGCCAGCAGTCGCCAGACAGGGGGATTGACTGAAGCTTTCTTT
NA	TRBV6-5	NA	TRBJ1-6	CASSWGGNSPLHF	TGTGCCAGCAGCTGGGGGGGGAATTCACCCCTCCACTTT
TRBD2	TRBV7-2	NA	TRBJ2-1	CASSQAPGLAGSNEQFF	TGTGCCAGCAGCCAAGCTCCGGGACTAGCGGGGTCCAATGAGCAGTTCTTC
TRBD1	TRBV5-1	once	TRBJ1-1	CASSPGQSYTEAFF	TGCGCCAGCAGCCCGGGACAGAGTTACACTGAAGCTTTCTTT
NA	TRBV5-1	NA	TRBJ2-3	CASSAREGGTDTQYF	TGCGCCAGCAGTGCGAGGGAAGGAGGCACAGATACGCAGTATTTT
NA	TRBV7-2	NA	TRBJ2-7	CASSYQLGDISYEQYF	TGTGCCAGCAGCTACCAGTTAGGGGATATCTCCTACGAGCAGTACTTC
TRBD2	TRBV11-3	NA	TRBJ2-3	CASSSSIIAGDVTDTQYF	TGTGCCAGCAGCTCATCGATAATAGCGGGAGATGTCACAGATACGCAGTATTTT
NA	TRBV30	NA	TRBJ1-2	CAWSIGGGVYGYTF	TGTGCCTGGAGTATAGGGGGGGGCGTCTATGGCTACACCTTC
TRBD2	TRBV2	NA	TRBJ2-3	CASSTDSGSTDTQYF	TGTGCCAGCAGTACCGATAGCGGGAGCACAGATACGCAGTATTTT
NA	TRBV19	NA	TRBJ2-7	CASSWGPGDPYEQYF	TGTGCCAGTAGTTGGGGTCCGGGAGACCCCTACGAGCAGTACTTC
NA	TRBV30	NA	TRBJ1-1	CAWNIQGNTEAFF	TGTGCCTGGAACATACAGGGAAACACTGAAGCTTTCTTT
TRBD2	TRBV24-1	NA	TRBJ2-2	CATQGTRVNTGELFF	TGTGCCACCCAAGGGACTAGGGTGAACACCGGGGAGCTGTTTTTT
TRBD1	TRBV19	NA	TRBJ2-7	CASRKGTGRSYEQYF	TGTGCCAGTAGAAAAGGGACAGGGCGTTCCTACGAGCAGTACTTC
TRBD1	TRBV7-8	NA	TRBJ2-7	CASSLRVYRDRGYEQYF	TGTGCCAGCAGCTTACGAGTATACCGGGACAGGGGGTACGAGCAGTACTTC
TRBD2	TRBV9	NA	TRBJ2-5	CASSVGTSGGDIGETQYF	TGTGCCAGCAGCGTAGGGACTAGCGGGGGGGATATCGGAGAGACCCAGTACTTC
NA	TRBV7-7	NA	TRBJ2-3	CASSLGVSGTDTQYF	TGTGCCAGCAGCTTAGGTGTTAGCGGCACAGATACGCAGTATTTT
TRBD1	TRBV5-5	NA	TRBJ2-2	CASSGTGGPANTGELFF	TGTGCCAGCAGCGGGACAGGCGGCCCGGCGAACACCGGGGAGCTGTTTTTT
NA	TRBV5-1	once	TRBJ2-2	CASSTLGASQRGNTGELFF	TGCGCCAGCAGCACCTTGGGGGCTAGCCAAAGGGGCAACACCGGGGAGCTGTTTTTT
TRBD1	TRBV15	once	TRBJ2-7	CATSRWTGPYEQYF	TGTGCCACCAGCAGGTGGACAGGACCCTACGAGCAGTACTTC
TRBD2	TRBV30	NA	TRBJ2-5	CAWEFRGGETQYF	TGTGCCTGGGAGTTCCGCGGGGGGGAGACCCAGTACTTC
TRBD2	TRBV5-1	NA	TRBJ2-1	CASSLASIGSGVYNEQFF	TGCGCCAGCAGCTTGGCCTCTATCGGGAGCGGGGTTTACAATGAGCAGTTCTTC
NA	TRBV7-2	few	TRBJ1-5	CASSPLGGTPQHF	TGTGCCAGCAGCCCCCTCGGGGGTACGCCCCAGCATTTT
TRBD2	TRBV28	NA	TRBJ2-1	CASSSGRTEQFF	TGTGCCAGCAGTTCCGGGAGGACGGAGCAGTTCTTC
NA	TRBV9	few	TRBJ1-6	CASTRDPDSPLHF	TGTGCCAGCACGAGGGATCCGGATTCACCCCTCCACTTT
TRBD2	TRBV11-2	NA	TRBJ2-1	CASSLGAGAYNEQFF	TGTGCCAGCAGCTTAGGAGCGGGGGCCTACAATGAGCAGTTCTTC